The rows below give T cell receptor beta chains drawn from one sample of a study of preoperative IRX-2 immunotherapy in early breast cancer. Sequenced by immunoSEQ multiplex PCR; TCRdb stores in-frame clones only, minus some. The top ten hold 15% of the sample, which has 3,900 or so clones, roughly 69% seen once. This sample comprised tumor tissue, obtained after IRX-2 immunotherapy. These receptors all stem from a human donor with breast cancer. Each CDR3 is given with its conserved first and last residue. Fields, in order: clone size, D gene, J gene, V gene, CDR3 protein, CDR3 DNA. D genes are given only for firm matches. Size is omitted from some rows. Given values are once, few, many or a class for expanded clones.

abundance: .; d_gene: TRBD2; j_gene: TRBJ2-1; v_gene: TRBV7-7; CDR3aa: CASYSTSGDYNEQFF; CDR3nt: TGTGCCAGCTATTCGACTAGCGGGGACTACAATGAGCAGTTCTTC
abundance: .; d_gene: .; j_gene: TRBJ2-1; v_gene: TRBV1; CDR3aa: CASSQPLAALGNEQFF; CDR3nt: TGCGCCAGCAGCCAGCCCCTAGCGGCGCTGGGCAATGAGCAGTTCTTC
abundance: .; d_gene: .; j_gene: TRBJ1-2; v_gene: TRBV6-8; CDR3aa: CASSLPGHTRYTF; CDR3nt: TGTGCCAGCAGTTTACCGGGACATACTCGGTACACCTTC
abundance: .; d_gene: .; j_gene: TRBJ2-7; v_gene: TRBV22-1; CDR3aa: CASSRTSSYEQYF; CDR3nt: TGTGCCAGCAGTCGGACGAGCTCCTACGAGCAGTACTTC
abundance: .; d_gene: .; j_gene: TRBJ2-7; v_gene: TRBV6-8; CDR3aa: CASEGRAYEQYF; CDR3nt: TGTGCCAGCGAAGGCAGGGCCTACGAGCAGTACTTC
abundance: .; d_gene: TRBD1; j_gene: TRBJ2-3; v_gene: TRBV6-8; CDR3aa: CASSYSTGTSTDTQYF; CDR3nt: TGTGCCAGCAGTTACTCGACAGGGACCAGCACAGATACGCAGTATTTT
abundance: .; d_gene: .; j_gene: TRBJ1-5; v_gene: TRBV15; CDR3aa: CATSNQGSGQPQHF; CDR3nt: TGTGCCACCAGCAACCAGGGTAGCGGCCAGCCCCAGCATTTT
abundance: .; d_gene: .; j_gene: TRBJ2-7; v_gene: TRBV18; CDR3aa: CASSPPGPRSYEQYF; CDR3nt: TGTGCCAGCTCACCCCCCGGCCCCAGGTCCTACGAGCAGTACTTC
abundance: .; d_gene: .; j_gene: TRBJ2-6; v_gene: TRBV7-1; CDR3aa: CASSLITGPSHSGANVLTF; CDR3nt: TGTGCCAGCAGCTTGATAACAGGGCCATCCCACTCTGGGGCCAACGTCCTGACTTTC
abundance: .; d_gene: TRBD2; j_gene: TRBJ2-2; v_gene: TRBV23-1; CDR3aa: CGRLAGGLNTGELFF; CDR3nt: TGCGGAAGACTAGCGGGAGGGTTGAACACCGGGGAGCTGTTTTTT
abundance: .; d_gene: .; j_gene: TRBJ2-4; v_gene: TRBV19; CDR3aa: CATRTVSNIQYF; CDR3nt: TGTGCCACCAGGACAGTTTCCAACATTCAGTACTTC
abundance: few; d_gene: .; j_gene: TRBJ2-4; v_gene: TRBV19; CDR3aa: CASSIEQSELAKNIQYF; CDR3nt: TGTGCCAGTAGTATTGAACAGAGCGAACTAGCCAAAAACATTCAGTACTTC